Reported below is one T cell receptor (beta chain). The assay was immunoSEQ multiplex PCR, and TCRdb's table has in-frame clones only and misses some. The table lists more than 400,000 clones, about 92% of them singletons. Documented treatment: about 20 received Ad26.COV2.S at low or high dose, single or two shots; about five received placebo; per-sample allocation not given. Each sample was drawn 63 days after the first injection (of vaccine or placebo). Based in Boston, the donor was an adult of 18-55 years. The administered vaccine (an Ad26 vector) expressed Wuhan-strain SARS-CoV-2 spike. The data derive from a study of Ad26.COV2.S vaccination and SARS-CoV-2 variants. The wider study: A COV1001 Ad26.COV2.S trial-arm participant provided the sample. Intramuscularly, Ad26.COV2.S was given either once or twice, 56 days apart.

Trimming cost V 7 bases and J 6 bases; bases outside gene matches: 8. Looked up from germline, CDR1 is SGHVS and CDR2 is FQNEAQ. The CDR3 sequence is 15 residues long. This clonotype was sampled from a person between 18 and 59 years old who received the Ad26.COV2.S COVID-19 vaccine or a placebo. The chain joins TRBV7-8 to TRBJ2-3; TRBD2 matches 12 bases. This specimen was peripheral blood, taken in a trial of Ad26.COV2.S vaccine versus placebo. The CDR3 protein is CASTRLAGVRDTQYF. As DNA, the CDR3 is TGTGCCAGCACGAGACTAGCGGGAGTGAGGGATACGCAGTATTTT.